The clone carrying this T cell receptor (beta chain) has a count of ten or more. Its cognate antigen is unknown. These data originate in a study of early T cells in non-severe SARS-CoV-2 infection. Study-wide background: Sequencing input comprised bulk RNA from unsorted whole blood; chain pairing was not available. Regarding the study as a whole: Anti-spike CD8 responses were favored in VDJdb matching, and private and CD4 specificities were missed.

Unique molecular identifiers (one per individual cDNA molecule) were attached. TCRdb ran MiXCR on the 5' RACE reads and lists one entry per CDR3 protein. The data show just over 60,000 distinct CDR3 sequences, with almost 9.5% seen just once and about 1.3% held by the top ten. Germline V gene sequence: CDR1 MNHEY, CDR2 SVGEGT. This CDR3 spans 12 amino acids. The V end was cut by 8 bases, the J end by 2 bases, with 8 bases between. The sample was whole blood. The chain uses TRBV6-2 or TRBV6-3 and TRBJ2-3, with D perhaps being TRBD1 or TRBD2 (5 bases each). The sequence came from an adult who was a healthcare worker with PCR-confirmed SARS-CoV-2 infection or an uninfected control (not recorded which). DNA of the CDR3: TGTGCCAGCGGGGGAGACACAGATACGCAGTATTTT. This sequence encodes CASGGDTDTQYF.